A selection of T cell receptor beta chains follows, all from one sample in a study of T cells in Graves' hyperthyroidism and ophthalmopathy. MiXCR, run by TCRdb on the multiplex PCR reads, gives a single entry per CDR3 protein. The sample contains roughly 570,000 distinct CDR3 sequences, less than 20% of which appear only once. The source material was blood. The receptors come from a woman aged 25-40 years with Graves' hyperthyroidism. Each CDR3 is given with its conserved first and last residue. Fields, in order: clone size, J gene, D gene, V gene, CDR3 DNA, CDR3 protein. The D gene is left open where the match is weak. The size of a clone is reported for some rows only, either as once, few or many, or as a class for expanded clones.

size: .
J: TRBJ2-5
D: TRBD1
V: TRBV6-2/TRBV6-3
DNA: TGTGCCAGCAGGCGCCAGGGGGCCGGGGAGACCCAGTACTTC
CDR3: CASRRQGAGETQYF

size: many
J: TRBJ2-4
D: .
V: TRBV14
DNA: TGTGCCAGCAGCCTCGGGACCAGGAAAAACATTCAGTACTTC
CDR3: CASSLGTRKNIQYF

size: many
J: TRBJ2-2
D: .
V: TRBV2
DNA: TGTGCCAGCAGTGAAGTTGGCACCCTAGGCACCGGGGAGCTGTTTTTT
CDR3: CASSEVGTLGTGELFF

size: .
J: TRBJ2-5
D: TRBD2
V: TRBV6-5
DNA: TGTGCCAGCAGTTACTCGGGACTAGCGGCACAAGAGACCCAGTACTTC
CDR3: CASSYSGLAAQETQYF

size: .
J: TRBJ1-5
D: TRBD1
V: TRBV11-2
DNA: TGCGCCAGCAGCCGGCAGGGGGCGAATCAGCCCCAGCATTTT
CDR3: CASSRQGANQPQHF

size: .
J: TRBJ1-6
D: .
V: TRBV5-8
DNA: TGTGCCAGCCCCCTTCGAGGGTTGAATTCACCCCTCCACTTT
CDR3: CASPLRGLNSPLHF

size: many
J: TRBJ1-1
D: .
V: TRBV11-2
DNA: TGTGCCAGCAGCTTAAGGTCCTGGGGGGCTGATGAAGCTTTCTTT
CDR3: CASSLRSWGADEAFF

size: few
J: TRBJ2-1
D: TRBD1
V: TRBV6-1
DNA: TGTGCCAGCAGTTCCGGGCTGGGACAGGGGCAACGCTCCTACAATGAGCAGTTCTTC
CDR3: CASSSGLGQGQRSYNEQFF

size: few
J: TRBJ1-4
D: .
V: TRBV7-3
DNA: TGTGCCAGCAGCTTAACCTCGGGGGACCCTCTGTTTTTT
CDR3: CASSLTSGDPLFF

size: many
J: TRBJ1-5
D: .
V: TRBV7-2
DNA: TGTGCCAGCGTGAGGGAAGGGACGTCTGGACAGCCCCAGCATTTT
CDR3: CASVREGTSGQPQHF

size: .
J: TRBJ2-5
D: TRBD2
V: TRBV5-1
DNA: TGCGCCAGCAGCACACGACTAGCGGGACCGATCATCCAGTACTTC
CDR3: CASSTRLAGPIIQYF

size: many
J: TRBJ1-2
D: .
V: TRBV20-1
DNA: TGCAGTGCTCCCACAGGGAATGGCTACACCTTC
CDR3: CSAPTGNGYTF

size: few
J: TRBJ1-2
D: TRBD1
V: TRBV6-1
DNA: TGTGCCAGCAGCTCCATAGACAGGGGTGGCGGCTACACCTTC
CDR3: CASSSIDRGGGYTF

size: .
J: TRBJ2-2
D: .
V: TRBV20-1
DNA: TGCAGTGCTAGAGATGACTTGGTATTCGACACCAACACCGGGGAGCTGTTTTTT
CDR3: CSARDDLVFDTNTGELFF

size: many
J: TRBJ1-1
D: .
V: TRBV20-1
DNA: TGCAGTGCAAGGATGGGAGACACTGAAGCTTTCTTT
CDR3: CSARMGDTEAFF

size: .
J: TRBJ2-5
D: .
V: TRBV4-2
DNA: TGTGCCAGCAGCCAAGAATGGCTAGCCCAAGAGACCCAGTACTTC
CDR3: CASSQEWLAQETQYF

size: many
J: TRBJ2-4
D: TRBD2
V: TRBV28
DNA: TGTGCCAGCAGTTTCGAGCGGGAGGGGGCCGCCAAAAACATTCAGTACTTC
CDR3: CASSFEREGAAKNIQYF

size: many
J: TRBJ2-1
D: .
V: TRBV7-9
DNA: TGTGCCAGCAGCCCCCTGGGTGTCGAGCAGTTCTTC
CDR3: CASSPLGVEQFF

size: many
J: TRBJ1-4
D: .
V: TRBV12-3/TRBV12-4
DNA: TGTGCCAGCAGCCCAACAGCTATTAATGAAAAACTGTTTTTT
CDR3: CASSPTAINEKLFF

size: many
J: TRBJ2-7
D: .
V: TRBV20-1
DNA: TGCAGTGCTAGTCGGTCCGGACAAGGATACGAGCAGTACTTC
CDR3: CSASRSGQGYEQYF

size: few
J: TRBJ1-2
D: .
V: TRBV13
DNA: TGTGCCAGCAGCCCCTCTGGCAGGGGTCTTGCCTATGGCTACACCTTC
CDR3: CASSPSGRGLAYGYTF

size: many
J: TRBJ2-7
D: .
V: TRBV28
DNA: TGTGCCAGCAGTCCTCTCCGACCGGGCCCTTTCTCCTACGAGCAGTACTTC
CDR3: CASSPLRPGPFSYEQYF

size: many
J: TRBJ1-2
D: .
V: TRBV12-3/TRBV12-4
DNA: TGTGCCAGCAGACCGGTTGGACTCTATGGCTACACCTTC
CDR3: CASRPVGLYGYTF

size: many
J: TRBJ2-7
D: .
V: TRBV27
DNA: TGTGCCAGCAGTTTTACCCCTGAGGGCTCCGGCTACGAGCAGTACTTC
CDR3: CASSFTPEGSGYEQYF

size: .
J: TRBJ2-3
D: .
V: TRBV6-2/TRBV6-3
DNA: TGTGCCAGCAGTTATGCACGGGGGCAAGATACGCAGTATTTT
CDR3: CASSYARGQDTQYF

size: many
J: TRBJ2-7
D: .
V: TRBV11-2
DNA: TGTGCCAGCAGCTTAGATCCGTCCGGACTACCGTCCTACGAGCAGTACTTC
CDR3: CASSLDPSGLPSYEQYF

size: many
J: TRBJ2-1
D: .
V: TRBV6-1
DNA: TGTGCCAGCACTGTTGGGCAGGTTAAAAACAATGAGCAGTTCTTC
CDR3: CASTVGQVKNNEQFF

size: many
J: TRBJ2-5
D: .
V: TRBV11-2
DNA: TGTGCCAGCAGCCATACATCGACACGGGAGACCCAGTACTTC
CDR3: CASSHTSTRETQYF

size: many
J: TRBJ1-3
D: .
V: TRBV7-2
DNA: TGTGCCAGCAGCTTAGCGAATTCTGGAAACACCATATATTTT
CDR3: CASSLANSGNTIYF